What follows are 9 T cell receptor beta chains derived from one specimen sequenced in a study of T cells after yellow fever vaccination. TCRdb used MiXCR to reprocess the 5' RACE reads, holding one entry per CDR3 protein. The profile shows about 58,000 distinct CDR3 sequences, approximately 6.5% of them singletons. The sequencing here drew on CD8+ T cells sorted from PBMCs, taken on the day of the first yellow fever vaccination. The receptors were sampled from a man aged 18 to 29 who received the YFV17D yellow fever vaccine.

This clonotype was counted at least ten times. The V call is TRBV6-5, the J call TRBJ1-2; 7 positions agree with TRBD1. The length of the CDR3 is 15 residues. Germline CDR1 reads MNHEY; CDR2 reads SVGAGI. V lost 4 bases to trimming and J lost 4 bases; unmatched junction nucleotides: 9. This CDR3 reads CASSLTGFGTYGYTF. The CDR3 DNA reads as TGTGCCAGCAGTTTGACAGGGTTTGGGACCTATGGCTACACCTTC.

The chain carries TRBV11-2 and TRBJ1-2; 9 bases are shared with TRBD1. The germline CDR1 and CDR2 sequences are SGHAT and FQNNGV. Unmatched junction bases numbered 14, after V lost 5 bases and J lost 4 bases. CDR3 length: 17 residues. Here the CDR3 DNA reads TGTGCCAGCAGCCCATCCCAGGGACAGGGTCTCGGCTATGGCTACACCTTC. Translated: CASSPSQGQGLGYGYTF.

The CDR3 bases are TGTGCCAGCAGCTCAGAGGGACAGGGCTATTACAATGAGCAGTTCTTC. Its translation: CASSSEGQGYYNEQFF. The V and J genes are TRBV7-9 and TRBJ2-1; 9 nucleotides align to TRBD1. Germline loops: CDR1 SEHNR, CDR2 FQNEAQ (reference sequence). V was pared by 4 bases and J by 4 bases, with 8 bases of the junction left unmatched. This CDR3 contains 16 residues.

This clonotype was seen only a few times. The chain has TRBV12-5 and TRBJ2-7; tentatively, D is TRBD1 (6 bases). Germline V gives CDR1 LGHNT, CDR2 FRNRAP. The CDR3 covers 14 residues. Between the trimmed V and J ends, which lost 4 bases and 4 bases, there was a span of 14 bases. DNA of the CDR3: TGTGCTAGTGGTTGCGGACAGACTGCTTACGAGCAGTACGTC. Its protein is CASGCGQTAYEQYV.

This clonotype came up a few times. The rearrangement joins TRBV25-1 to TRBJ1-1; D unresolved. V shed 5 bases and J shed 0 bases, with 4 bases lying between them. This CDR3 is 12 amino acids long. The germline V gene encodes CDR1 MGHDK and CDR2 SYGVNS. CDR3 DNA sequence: TGTGCCAGCAGTTACATGAACACTGAAGCTTTCTTT. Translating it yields CASSYMNTEAFF. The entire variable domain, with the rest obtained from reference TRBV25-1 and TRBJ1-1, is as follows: EADIYQTPRYLVIGTGKKITLECSQTMGHDKMYWYQQDPGMELHLIHYSYGVNSTEKGDLSSESTVSRIRTEHFPLTLESARPSHTSQYLCASSYMNTEAFFGQGTRLTVV.

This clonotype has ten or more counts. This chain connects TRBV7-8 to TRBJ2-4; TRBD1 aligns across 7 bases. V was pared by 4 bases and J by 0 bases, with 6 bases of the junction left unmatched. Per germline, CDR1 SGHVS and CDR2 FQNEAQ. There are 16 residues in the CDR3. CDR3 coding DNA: TGTGCCAGCAGCTCCAGGGGGTTACTAGCCAAAAACATTCAGTACTTC. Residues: CASSSRGLLAKNIQYF.

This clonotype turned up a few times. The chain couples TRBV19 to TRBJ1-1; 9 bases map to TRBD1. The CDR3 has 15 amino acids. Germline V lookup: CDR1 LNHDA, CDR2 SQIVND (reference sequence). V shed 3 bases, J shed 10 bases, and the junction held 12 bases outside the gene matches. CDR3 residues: CASSISPVVQGAAFF. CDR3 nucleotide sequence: TGTGCCAGTAGTATCAGTCCCGTCGTACAGGGGGCAGCTTTCTTT.

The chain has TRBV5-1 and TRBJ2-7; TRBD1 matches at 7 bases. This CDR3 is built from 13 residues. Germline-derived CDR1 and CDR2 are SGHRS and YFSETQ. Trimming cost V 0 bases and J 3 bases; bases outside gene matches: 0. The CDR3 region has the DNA TGCGCCAGCAGCTTGGGGACAGGCTACGAGCAGTACGTC. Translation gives CASSLGTGYEQYV.

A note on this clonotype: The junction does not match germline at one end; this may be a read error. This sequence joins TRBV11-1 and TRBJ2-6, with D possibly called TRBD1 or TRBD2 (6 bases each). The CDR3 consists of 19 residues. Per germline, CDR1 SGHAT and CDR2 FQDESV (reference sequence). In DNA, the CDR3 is TGTGCCAGCAGCTTAGAAGGAGGGGGAACCCTCCTTGGGGCCAACCTCCTGACTTTC. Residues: CASSLEGGGTLLGANLLTF.